A single sample is the source of the 25 T cell receptor beta chains below, sequenced in a study of cytomegalovirus exposure and HLA in healthy donors. The PCR ran on 60 Vbeta and 13 Jbeta primers. Clones were sequenced by immunoSEQ multiplex PCR, and TCRdb holds only the in-frame ones, with some missing. Of about 200,000 clones listed, 82% are singletons. The sample comprised PBMCs. The source is a boy between 2 and 10 years old in good health and CMV-seronegative.

The chain uses TRBV5-6 and TRBJ2-4; 8 bases agree with TRBD1. After removal of 4 bases from V and 14 bases from J, the junction contained 8 bases not matched to a gene. Germline CDR1 SGHDT, CDR2 YYEEEE. This CDR3 comprises 12 residues. DNA of the CDR3: TGTGCCAGCAGCCTAAGGACAGGGATGGAGTACTTC. It is translated as CASSLRTGMEYF. The full variable domain, its missing parts supplied by reference TRBV5-6 and TRBJ2-4, is DAGVTQSPTHLIKTRGQQVTLRCSPKSGHDTVSWYQQALGQGPQFIFQYYEEEERQRGNFPDRFSGHQFPNYSSELNVNALLLGDSALYLCASSLRTGMEYFGAGTRLSVL.

This clone turned up a few times. This chain uses TRBV25-1 with TRBJ2-7; TRBD1 agrees at 8 bases. This CDR3 is built from 16 residues. Germline trimming cut 2 bases from V and 3 bases from J; bases unmatched to any gene: 9. The germline CDR1 and CDR2 sequences are MGHDK and SYGVNS. CDR3 nucleotides: TGTGCCAGCAGTGAAAGGCCCGGACAGGGCAGCTACGAGCAGTACTTC. It translates to CASSERPGQGSYEQYF.

The CDR3 is CAGGDNEQFF. The CDR3 bases are TGTGCCGGGGGGGACAATGAGCAGTTCTTC. The V call is TRBV30, the J call TRBJ2-1; 7 nucleotides align to TRBD2. The CDR3 contains 10 residues. V lost 8 bases to trimming and J lost 5 bases; unmatched junction nucleotides: 0. The germline V gene has CDR1 GTSNPN and CDR2 SVGIG (reference sequence).

The rearrangement uses TRBV5-6 and TRBJ2-3; 8 bases fit TRBD2. The germline V gene encodes CDR1 SGHDT and CDR2 YYEEEE. The CDR3 has 16 residues. V gave up 6 bases and J gave up 6 bases; unmatched junction bases: 15. Here the CDR3 reads CASTDERGPSRDTQYF. CDR3 DNA sequence: TGTGCCAGCACCGACGAGCGGGGGCCCTCTAGGGATACGCAGTATTTT.

The V gene is TRBV6-4, the J gene TRBJ2-1; D gene ambiguous. With 6 bases removed from V and 1 base from J, the gap between germline ends came to 16 bases. The CDR3 is 16 amino acids. Germline CDR1 and CDR2: MRHNA and SNTAGT. The CDR3 loop reads CASSRLTDGSYNEQFF. The CDR3 DNA reads TGTGCCAGCAGCAGATTAACCGACGGGTCCTACAATGAGCAGTTCTTC.

Regarding this clone: The DNA is omitted, as the CDR3 cannot be located on it reliably, and the CDR3 follows TCRdb's listing. This chain joins TRBV19 and TRBJ2-2; whether TRBD2, the table's D call, matches the DNA was not checked. CDR1 is LNHDA and CDR2 is SQIVND in the germline V gene (reference sequence). The CDR3 totals 15 residues, both ends included. CDR3 region: CASSIDHGDPGSCFF.

The chain joins TRBV5-4 to TRBJ2-2; a possible D gene is TRBD1 (6 bases). The CDR3 contains 13 residues. The V end was cut by 10 bases, the J end by 2 bases, with 12 bases between. Germline CDR1 reads SGHNT; CDR2 reads YYREEE (reference sequence). The chain's CDR3 is CAFSRGNTGELFF. In nucleotides, the CDR3 is TGTGCCTTCTCCAGGGGTAACACCGGGGAGCTGTTTTTT.

CDR3 in DNA: TGTGCCAGCAGTGAATGGGCAGGGTATGGCTACACCTTC. It encodes CASSEWAGYGYTF. This chain joins TRBV2 and TRBJ1-2, with D maybe TRBD1 (5 bases). V lost 2 bases and J lost 5, with 9 bases in between. The CDR3 covers 13 residues. Germline-derived CDR1 and CDR2 are SNHLY and FYNNEI.

This clone was detected once. V is TRBV15 and J is TRBJ2-5; TRBD1 matches 8 bases. The J call is in doubt because the DNA end fits TRBJ2-7 better. The CDR3 runs 14 residues. Germline values: CDR1 LNHNV, CDR2 YYDKDF (reference sequence). CDR3 nucleotides: TGTGCCACCAGCCGTGACAGGGGTTTCCACGAGCAGTACTTC. Amino acid sequence: CATSRDRGFHEQYF.

This chain links TRBV29-1 with TRBJ2-2; D uncertain. The length of the CDR3 is 12 residues. V was shortened by 8 bases and J by 7 bases, with 14 bases between the two germline ends. The germline gives CDR1 SQVTM, CDR2 ANQGSEA. The CDR3 region is CSFGVGDGELFF. CDR3 DNA sequence: TGCAGCTTCGGTGTTGGAGACGGGGAGCTGTTTTTT.

The genes are TRBV7-2 and TRBJ1-2; a possible D gene is TRBD1 (6 bases). This CDR3 is 13 amino acids long. Germline CDR1 and CDR2: SGHTA and FQGNSA. V lost 4 bases and J 7 bases, leaving 13 bases between the germline ends. Here the CDR3 reads CASSSLTGFGYTF. The CDR3, as DNA: TGTGCCAGCAGCTCCCTCACAGGGTTTGGCTACACCTTC. Looking up the rest from reference TRBV7-2 and TRBJ1-2 gives the full variable domain: GAGVSQSPSNKVTEKGKDVELRCDPISGHTALYWYRQSLGQGLEFLIYFQGNSAPDKSGLPSDRFSAERTGGSVSTLTIQRTQQEDSAVYLCASSSLTGFGYTFGSGTRLTVV.

CDR3 DNA: TGTGCCAGCAGTGAAGCTTCACAGGGTCACAGTCAGTACTTC. As protein: CASSEASQGHSQYF. The chain joins TRBV2 to TRBJ2-4; D possibly corresponds to TRBD1 (6 bases). The CDR3 spans 14 residues. Per the germline V gene, CDR1 is SNHLY and CDR2 is FYNNEI. V was shortened by 0 bases and J by 12 bases, with 15 bases between the two germline ends.

This clone was counted a single time. The chain recombines TRBV10-1 with TRBJ1-2; D is uncertain. Germline V lookup: CDR1 WNHNN, CDR2 SYGVQD (reference sequence). The CDR3 is 12 residues long. The V gene lost 7 bases and the J gene lost 8 bases, with 14 bases spanning the gap. The CDR3 spells CASIPDTNGYTF. As DNA, the CDR3 is TGCGCCAGCATTCCCGACACGAACGGCTACACCTTC.

This clone has a single count. The V and J genes are TRBV4-3 and TRBJ2-3; D possibly corresponds to TRBD2 (6 bases). The germline gives CDR1 LGHNA, CDR2 YSLEER. The CDR3 totals 16 residues. Trimming took 1 base from V and 5 from J, leaving 16 bases between them. The chain's CDR3 is CASSQGWSGRIDTQYF. For the CDR3, the DNA is TGCGCCAGCAGCCAAGGTTGGTCAGGGAGGATAGATACGCAGTATTTT.

Notes on this clone: At the DNA level, this CDR3 is encoded by other sequences in the same sample as well. The chain recombines TRBV11-2 with TRBJ2-7; TRBD2 aligns across 12 bases. CDR1 and CDR2 (germline): SGHAT, FQNNGV. This CDR3 spans 14 amino acids. After removal of 2 bases from V and 4 bases from J, the junction contained 0 bases not matched to a gene. The CDR3 reads CASSLTSGGYEQYF. DNA of the CDR3: TGTGCCAGCAGCTTAACTAGCGGGGGGTACGAGCAGTACTTC.

This chain connects TRBV5-1 to TRBJ2-3; 14 bases line up with TRBD2. The CDR3 is 17 residues long. CDR1 is SGHRS and CDR2 is YFSETQ in the germline V gene. Unmatched junction bases numbered 5, after V lost 2 bases and J lost 3 bases. The CDR3 spells CASSFGTSGGGTDTQYF. CDR3 sequence (DNA): TGCGCCAGCAGCTTCGGGACTAGCGGGGGAGGGACAGATACGCAGTATTTT.

Turning to this clone: One end of the junction fails to match germline, which may point to a read error. The chain links TRBV7-9 to TRBJ2-3; the match to TRBD2 covers 7 bases. The CDR3 consists of 15 residues. The V gene's germline CDR1 is SEHNR and CDR2 FQNEAQ (reference sequence). This CDR3 is CSSSSIAGVTDTQYF. The CDR3, as DNA: TGTTCCAGCAGCTCTATAGCGGGCGTCACAGATACGCAGTATTTT.

This clone was observed once. V is TRBV5-4 and J is TRBJ1-6; perhaps TRBD1 as D (5 bases). The CDR3 contains 13 residues. Germline V CDR1 and CDR2: SGHNT, YYREEE (reference sequence). The V end was cut by 2 bases, the J end by 9 bases, with 9 bases between. CDR3 DNA: TGTGCCAGCAGCTTAAACAGGTTTTCACCCCTCCACTTT. This translates into CASSLNRFSPLHF.

This clone was seen a handful of times. The V gene is TRBV7-9, the J gene TRBJ1-4, with D hard to call. Germline CDR1 and CDR2: SEHNR and FQNEAQ (reference sequence). Trimming shortened V by 4 bases and J by 0 bases, and 18 bases separated the two germline ends. The CDR3 is 18 amino acids. In DNA form, the CDR3 reads TGTGCCAGCAGCTATAGGAAGGACTCACAAGCAACTAATGAAAAACTGTTTTTT. This translates into CASSYRKDSQATNEKLFF.

As to this clone: At the DNA level, this CDR3 is encoded by other sequences in the same sample as well. The CDR3 loop reads CASKDRATDTQYF. The CDR3, as DNA: TGTGCCAGTAAGGACAGGGCCACAGATACGCAGTATTTT. The chain uses TRBV19 and TRBJ2-3, with 8 bases lining up with TRBD1. Germline V CDR1 and CDR2: LNHDA, SQIVND (reference sequence). The CDR3 sequence is 13 residues long. V gave up 7 bases and J gave up 2 bases; unmatched junction bases: 2.

The genes are TRBV7-2 and TRBJ1-6; D is unresolved. CDR1 and CDR2 (germline): SGHTA, FQGNSA. The V and J ends lost 2 bases and 14 bases respectively, with 13 bases between them. The CDR3 spans 13 residues. CDR3 loop: CASSLFGVRALHF. The CDR3 region has the DNA TGTGCCAGCAGCTTATTCGGGGTTCGGGCCCTCCACTTT.

The rearrangement links TRBV4-1 to TRBJ2-7, with TRBD2 identical over 8 bases. The CDR3 consists of 16 residues. In germline, CDR1 is MGHRA, CDR2 YSYEKL. The V and J ends lost 1 base and 2 bases, in that order; junction bases with no gene match: 7. The DNA for the CDR3 is TGCGCCAGCAGCCAAGTACGGGGGGGTCCTACCTACGAGCAGTACTTC. It is translated as CASSQVRGGPTYEQYF.

V is TRBV20-1 and J is TRBJ1-2, with D hard to call. The germline gives CDR1 DFQATT, CDR2 SNEGSKA (reference sequence). Trimming removed 7 bases from V and 7 bases from J, with 10 bases in between. This CDR3 spans 10 amino acids. CDR3 protein: CSGYGGGYTF. CDR3 sequence (DNA): TGCAGTGGTTACGGAGGTGGCTACACCTTC.

V is TRBV5-4 and J is TRBJ2-3; tentative D call: TRBD1 (7 bases). The CDR3 length is 15 residues. V lost 7 bases to trimming and J lost 0 bases, with 15 bases between them. Germline V gene lookup returns CDR1 SGHNT and CDR2 YYREEE (reference sequence). CDR3 sequence reads: CASRYSGGSTDTQYF. Written as DNA, the CDR3 is TGTGCCAGCCGTTACTCAGGGGGGAGCACAGATACGCAGTATTTT.

The chain recombines TRBV19 with TRBJ2-7, with TRBD1 matching over 7 bases. Germline CDR1 LNHDA, CDR2 SQIVND (reference sequence). Germline trimming cut 5 bases from V and 1 base from J; bases unmatched to any gene: 14. The CDR3 spans 17 residues. This CDR3 reads CASSRSGTVVTSYEQYF. The DNA of the CDR3 is TGTGCCAGTAGTCGTTCCGGGACAGTCGTAACTTCCTACGAGCAGTACTTC. Full variable domain (remainder filled in from reference TRBV19 and TRBJ2-7): DGGITQSPKYLFRKEGQNVTLSCEQNLNHDAMYWYRQDPGQGLRLIYYSQIVNDFQKGDIAEGYSVSREKKESFPLTVTSAQKNPTAFYLCASSRSGTVVTSYEQYFGPGTRLTVT.